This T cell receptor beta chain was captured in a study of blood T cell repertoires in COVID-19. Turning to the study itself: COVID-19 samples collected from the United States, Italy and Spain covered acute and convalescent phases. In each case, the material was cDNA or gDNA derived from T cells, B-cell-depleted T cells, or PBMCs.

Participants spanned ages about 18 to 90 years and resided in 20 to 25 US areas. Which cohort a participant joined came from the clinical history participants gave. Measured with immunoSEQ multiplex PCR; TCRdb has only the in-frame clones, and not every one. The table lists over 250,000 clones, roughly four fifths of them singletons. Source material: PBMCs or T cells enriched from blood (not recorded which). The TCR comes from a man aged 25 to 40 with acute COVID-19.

The CDR3 DNA sequence: TGTGCCAGCAGCTTAGGGGGCAGGAACACCGGGGAGCTGTTTTTT. Protein sequence: CASSLGGRNTGELFF. The chain has TRBV7-2 and TRBJ2-2; D is possibly TRBD1 (5 bases). The CDR3 extends over 15 amino acids. Germline CDR1 is SGHTA and CDR2 is FQGNSA. Trimming took off 1 base at V and 1 base at J, with 7 bases between the two ends.